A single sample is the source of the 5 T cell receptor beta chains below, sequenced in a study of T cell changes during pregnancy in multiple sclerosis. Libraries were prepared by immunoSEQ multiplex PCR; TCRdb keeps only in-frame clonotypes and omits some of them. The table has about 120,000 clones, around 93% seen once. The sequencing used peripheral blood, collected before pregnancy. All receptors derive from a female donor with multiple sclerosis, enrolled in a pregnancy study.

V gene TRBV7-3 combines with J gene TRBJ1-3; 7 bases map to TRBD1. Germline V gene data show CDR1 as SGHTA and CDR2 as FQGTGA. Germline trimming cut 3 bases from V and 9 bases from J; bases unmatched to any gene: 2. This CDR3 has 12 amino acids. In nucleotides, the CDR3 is TGTGCCAGCAGCTTGGACAGGAGCACCATATATTTT. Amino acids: CASSLDRSTIYF.

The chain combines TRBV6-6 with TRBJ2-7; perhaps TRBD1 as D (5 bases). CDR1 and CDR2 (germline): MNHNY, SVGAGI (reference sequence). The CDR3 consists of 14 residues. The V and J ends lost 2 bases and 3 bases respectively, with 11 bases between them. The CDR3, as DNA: TGTGCCAGCAGTTACCAACAGGCAAACTACGAGCAGTACTTC. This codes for CASSYQQANYEQYF.

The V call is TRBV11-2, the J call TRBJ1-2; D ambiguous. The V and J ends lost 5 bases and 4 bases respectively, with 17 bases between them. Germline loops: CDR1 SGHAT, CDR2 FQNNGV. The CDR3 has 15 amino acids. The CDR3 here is CASSHPRQVTYGYTF. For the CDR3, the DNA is TGTGCCAGCAGCCACCCCAGGCAGGTGACCTATGGCTACACCTTC.

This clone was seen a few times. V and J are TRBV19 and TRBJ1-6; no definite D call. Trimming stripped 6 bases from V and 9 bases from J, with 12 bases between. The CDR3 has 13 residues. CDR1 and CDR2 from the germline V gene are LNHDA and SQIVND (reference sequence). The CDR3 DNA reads TGTGCCAGTAGCCCTAGCGGGGTTTCACCCCTCCACTTT. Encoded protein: CASSPSGVSPLHF.

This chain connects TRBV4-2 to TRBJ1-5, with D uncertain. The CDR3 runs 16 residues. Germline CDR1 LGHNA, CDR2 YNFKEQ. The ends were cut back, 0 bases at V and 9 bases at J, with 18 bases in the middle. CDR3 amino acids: CASSQDGRATLGPQHF. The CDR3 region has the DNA TGTGCCAGCAGCCAAGATGGGCGGGCCACCCTTGGGCCCCAGCATTTT.